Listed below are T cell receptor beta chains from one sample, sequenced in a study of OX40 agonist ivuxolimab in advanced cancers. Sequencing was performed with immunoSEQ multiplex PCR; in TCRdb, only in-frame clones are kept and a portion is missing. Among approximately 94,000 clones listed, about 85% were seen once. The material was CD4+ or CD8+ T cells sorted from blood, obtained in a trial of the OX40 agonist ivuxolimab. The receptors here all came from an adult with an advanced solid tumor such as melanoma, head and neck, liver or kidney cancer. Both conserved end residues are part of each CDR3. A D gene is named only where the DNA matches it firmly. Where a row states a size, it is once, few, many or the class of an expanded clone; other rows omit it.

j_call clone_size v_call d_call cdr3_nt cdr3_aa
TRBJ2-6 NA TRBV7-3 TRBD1 TGTGCCAGCAGCTCAGGAACAGGGGTCTCTGGGGCCAACGTCCTGACTTTC CASSSGTGVSGANVLTF
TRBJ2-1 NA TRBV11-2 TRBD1 TGTGCCAGCAGCCTCGGACAGGTCTACAATGAGCAGTTCTTC CASSLGQVYNEQFF
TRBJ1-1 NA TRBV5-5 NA TGTGCCAGCAGCTTGGGGCACCCGAACACTGAAGCTTTCTTT CASSLGHPNTEAFF
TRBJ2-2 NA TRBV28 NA TGTGCCAGCAAACGGGGGCAGACTAACACCGGGGAGCTGTTTTTT CASKRGQTNTGELFF
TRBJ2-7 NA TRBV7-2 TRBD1 TGTGCCAGCAGTTGGCACAGGGGCCCCTACGAGCAGTACTTC CASSWHRGPYEQYF
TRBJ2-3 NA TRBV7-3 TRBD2 TGTGCCAGCAGCACAACTAGCGGGGGGCCGAGGGATACGCAGTATTTT CASSTTSGGPRDTQYF
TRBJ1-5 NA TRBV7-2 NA TGCGCCAGCAGCCCGCCGGATCAGCCCCAGCATTTT CASSPPDQPQHF
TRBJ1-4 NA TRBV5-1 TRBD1 TGCGCCAGCAGCTTGGGGGCAGGGGGTGAAAAACTGTTTTTT CASSLGAGGEKLFF
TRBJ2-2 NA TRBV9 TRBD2 TGTGCCAGCAGCTTAGGGACTAGCGGGGCCGCGGACGGGGAGCTGTTTTTT CASSLGTSGAADGELFF
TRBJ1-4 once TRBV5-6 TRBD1 TGTGCCAGCAGCGGACAGGGGAAGAAGAATGAAAAACTGTTTTTT CASSGQGKKNEKLFF
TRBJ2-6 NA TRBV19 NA TGTGCCAGTAGTAACGGCAGAACCCTATCTGGGGCCAACGTCCTGACTTTC CASSNGRTLSGANVLTF
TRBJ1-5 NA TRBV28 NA TGTGCCAGCAGCCCCGGCCGCCGGGACCCAAAAGAGCAGCCCCAGCATTTT CASSPGRRDPKEQPQHF
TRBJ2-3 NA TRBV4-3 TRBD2 TGCGCCAGCAGCCAAGAGTGGGGACTAGGGGCAGATACGCAGTATTTT CASSQEWGLGADTQYF
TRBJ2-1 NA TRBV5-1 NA TGCGCCAGCAGCTTGGAGAGGGTCAATGAGCAGTTCTTC CASSLERVNEQFF
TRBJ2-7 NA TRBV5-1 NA TGCGCCAGCAGCGGGGGATTAAGCTCCTACGAGCAGTACTTC CASSGGLSSYEQYF
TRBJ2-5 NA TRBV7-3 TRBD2 TGTGCCAGCAGCGCAACCGGGACTAGCGTCTCGGAGACCCAGTACTTC CASSATGTSVSETQYF
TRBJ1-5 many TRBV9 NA TGTGCCAGCAGCTCCGGGGGCCCTAATAGCAATCAGCCCCAGCATTTT CASSSGGPNSNQPQHF
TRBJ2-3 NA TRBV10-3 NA TGTGCCATCAGTGAGTCCACGCGGGGCACAGATACGCAGTATTTT CAISESTRGTDTQYF
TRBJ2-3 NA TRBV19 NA TGTGCCAGTACCCCTAACCCCCCGGGAAATTTGGGCTGGGATACGCAGTATTTT CASTPNPPGNLGWDTQYF
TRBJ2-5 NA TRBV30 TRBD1 TGTGCCTGGATTCTCTCAGGGACAGGAGAGACCCAGTACTTC CAWILSGTGETQYF
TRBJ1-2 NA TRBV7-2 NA TGTGCCAGCAGATCTTCTTGGGGGCCGGGGGGCTACACCTTC CASRSSWGPGGYTF
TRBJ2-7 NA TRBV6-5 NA TGTGCCAGCAGTTCCGGCGGTATTGTCGGCTCCTACGAGCAGTACTTC CASSSGGIVGSYEQYF
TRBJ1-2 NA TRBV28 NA TGTGCCACCGGCGTCCCCAGCTATGGCTACACCTTC CATGVPSYGYTF
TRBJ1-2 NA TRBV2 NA TGTGCCAGCAGGGAAAACATAGCAAAGGCTACATATGGCTACACCTTC CASRENIAKATYGYTF
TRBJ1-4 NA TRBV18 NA TGTGCCAGCTCACCTAGTCCAGGGCGAGCGGGCGTTGAAAAACTGTTTTTT CASSPSPGRAGVEKLFF
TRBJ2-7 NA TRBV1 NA TGCACCAGCAGCCAACCCTTAGCGGCCCCATCCTACGAGCAGTACTTC CTSSQPLAAPSYEQYF
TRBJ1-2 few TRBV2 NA TGTGCCAGCAGTGAAGAAGGCCTTGGCTACACCTTC CASSEEGLGYTF